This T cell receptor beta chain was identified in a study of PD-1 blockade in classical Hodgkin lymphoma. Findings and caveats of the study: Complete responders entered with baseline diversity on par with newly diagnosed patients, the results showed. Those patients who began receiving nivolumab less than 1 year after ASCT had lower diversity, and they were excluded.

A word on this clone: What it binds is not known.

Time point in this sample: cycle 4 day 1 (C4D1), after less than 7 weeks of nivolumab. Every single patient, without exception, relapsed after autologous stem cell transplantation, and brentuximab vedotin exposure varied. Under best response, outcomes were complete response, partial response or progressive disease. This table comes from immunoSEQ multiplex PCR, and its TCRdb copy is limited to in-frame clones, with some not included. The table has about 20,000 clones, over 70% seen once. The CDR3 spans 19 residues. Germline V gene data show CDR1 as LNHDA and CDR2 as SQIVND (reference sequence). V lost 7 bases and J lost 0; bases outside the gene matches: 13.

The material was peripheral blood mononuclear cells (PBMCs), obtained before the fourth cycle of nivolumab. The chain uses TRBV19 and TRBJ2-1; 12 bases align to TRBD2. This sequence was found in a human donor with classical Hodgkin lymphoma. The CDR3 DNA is TGTGCCAGTACCCCCGTTAGGACTAGCGGGAACCGCTCCTACAATGAGCAGTTCTTC. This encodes CASTPVRTSGNRSYNEQFF.